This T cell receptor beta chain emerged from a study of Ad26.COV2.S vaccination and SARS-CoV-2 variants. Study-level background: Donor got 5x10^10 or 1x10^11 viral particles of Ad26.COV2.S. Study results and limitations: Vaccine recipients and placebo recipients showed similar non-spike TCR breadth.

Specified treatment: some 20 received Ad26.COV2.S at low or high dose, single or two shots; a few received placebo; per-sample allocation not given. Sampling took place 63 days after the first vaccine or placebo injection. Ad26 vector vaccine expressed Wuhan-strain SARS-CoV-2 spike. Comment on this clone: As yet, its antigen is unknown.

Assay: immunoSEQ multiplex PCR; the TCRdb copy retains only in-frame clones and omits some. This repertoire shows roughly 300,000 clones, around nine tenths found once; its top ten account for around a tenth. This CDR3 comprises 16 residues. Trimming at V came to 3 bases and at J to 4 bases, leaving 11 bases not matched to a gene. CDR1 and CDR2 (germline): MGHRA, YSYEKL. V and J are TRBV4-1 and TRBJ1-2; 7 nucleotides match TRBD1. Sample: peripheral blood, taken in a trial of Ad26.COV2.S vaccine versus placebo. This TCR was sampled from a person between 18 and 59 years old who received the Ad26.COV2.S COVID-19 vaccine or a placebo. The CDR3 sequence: CASSQLAATGSYGYTF. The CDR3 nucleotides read TGCGCCAGCAGCCAGCTAGCGGCGACAGGGTCCTATGGCTACACCTTC.